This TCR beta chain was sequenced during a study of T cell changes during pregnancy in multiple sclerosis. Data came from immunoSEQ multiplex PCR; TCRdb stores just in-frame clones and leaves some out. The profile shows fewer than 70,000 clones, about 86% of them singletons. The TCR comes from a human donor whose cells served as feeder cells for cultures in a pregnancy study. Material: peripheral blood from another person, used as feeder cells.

This CDR3 reads CASGSGTGNQPQHF. The CDR3 DNA sequence: TGTGCCAGCGGTTCCGGGACAGGCAATCAGCCCCAGCATTTT. This rearrangement joins TRBV2 to TRBJ1-5; TRBD1 agrees at 7 bases. With V trimmed by 8 bases and J by 2 bases, 6 bases remained unmatched. The V gene's germline CDR1 is SNHLY and CDR2 FYNNEI. This CDR3 contains 14 residues.